What follows are 32 T cell receptor beta chains derived from one specimen sequenced in a study of blood T cells in healthy people across ages. Through a sample-barcoded 5' primer and a J-beta primer mix, a second PCR was run for roughly 6 to 12 cycles. TCRdb re-called the 5' RACE reads through MiXCR, storing one row per CDR3 protein. The profile shows about 1.4 million distinct CDR3 sequences, around 59% of them singletons. The material sequenced was blood. The receptors here all came from a man aged 18 to 30 in good health.

This clonotype has a handful of counts. The genes are TRBV6-4 and TRBJ2-3, with D perhaps assigned TRBD1 or TRBD2 (5 bases each). Trimming cost V 2 bases and J 5 bases, with 11 bases left between them. Germline V gene lookup returns CDR1 MRHNA and CDR2 SNTAGT. CDR3 length equals 14 residues. CDR3 DNA sequence: TGTGCCAGCAGTGACAGGGACGGGGAAGATACGCAGTATTTT. Its translation: CASSDRDGEDTQYF.

This chain joins TRBV6-5 and TRBJ2-7; the match to TRBD1 covers 7 bases. CDR1 and CDR2 from the germline V gene are MNHEY and SVGAGI. The CDR3 has 16 amino acids. The junction had 5 bases not matched to a gene; V was cut back by 0 bases and J by 0 bases. CDR3 DNA: TGTGCCAGCAGTTACTCGACAGGGTCCTACTCCTACGAGCAGTACTTC. Encoded protein: CASSYSTGSYSYEQYF.

The J gene is TRBJ2-1, the V gene TRBV10-3, with a weak D call TRBD2 (5 bases). CDR1 ENHRY and CDR2 SYGVKD come from the germline V gene. This CDR3 has 13 residues. CDR3 sequence reads: CAISVNLYNEQFF. Written as DNA, the CDR3 is TGTGCGATTAGCGTGAACTTATACAATGAGCAGTTCTTC.

This clonotype has a handful of counts. The chain combines TRBV7-2 with TRBJ2-5, with a tentative D call TRBD2 (5 bases). The CDR3 totals 17 residues. V gave up 5 bases and J gave up 4 bases, with 23 bases separating them. Germline CDR1 is SGHTA and CDR2 is FQGNSA. In DNA, the CDR3 is TGTGCCAGCAGCCCCTATGCCATAGCGATAGCAGGAGAGACCCAGTACTTC. It is translated as CASSPYAIAIAGETQYF.

V is TRBV2 and J is TRBJ2-1, with 7 bases fitting TRBD2. Losses at the gene ends were 8 bases for V and 4 bases for J; bases not matched to a gene: 14. The CDR3 contains 16 residues. Germline-derived CDR1 and CDR2 are SNHLY and FYNNEI. DNA for the CDR3: TGTGCCAGCTACCGGGCGAGCGGGGAGGAGTACAATGAGCAGTTCTTC. This gives the protein CASYRASGEEYNEQFF.

This chain joins TRBV5-6 and TRBJ2-3, with D perhaps TRBD2 (7 bases). Germline values: CDR1 SGHDT, CDR2 YYEEEE. Trimming cost V 6 bases and J 5 bases, with 19 bases left between them. The CDR3 is 15 amino acids. The CDR3 sequence is CASIPGGGPKDTQYF. In DNA, the CDR3 is TGTGCCAGCATCCCGGGGGGCGGTCCTAAAGATACGCAGTATTTT.

The CDR3 sequence: CASSYIAGGYNEQFF. In DNA, the CDR3 is TGTGCCAGCAGCTACATCGCGGGGGGATACAATGAGCAGTTCTTC. The genes are TRBV11-2 and TRBJ2-1; TRBD2 aligns across 8 bases. This CDR3 contains 15 residues. Germline assignment: CDR1 SGHAT and CDR2 FQNNGV. V gave up 4 bases and J gave up 4 bases; unmatched junction bases: 6.

The chain has TRBV7-9 and TRBJ2-1, with TRBD2 matching 8 bases. Unmatched junction bases numbered 3, after V lost 1 base and J lost 4 bases. The CDR3 contains 15 residues. Germline CDR1 is SEHNR and CDR2 is FQNEAQ (reference sequence). The CDR3 reads CASSLERGRYNEQFF. The CDR3 bases are TGTGCCAGCAGCTTAGAGCGGGGGAGATACAATGAGCAGTTCTTC.

Written as DNA, the CDR3 is TGTGCCAGCAGCCACGAGGTCGTAGGGGCCTACTCTGGGGCCAACGTCCTGACTTTC. This encodes CASSHEVVGAYSGANVLTF. The chain carries TRBV7-2 and TRBJ2-6; the D gene is possibly TRBD1 (5 bases). Trimming pared 5 bases from V and 0 bases from J, leaving 20 bases between. Germline values: CDR1 SGHTA, CDR2 FQGNSA. The CDR3 totals 19 residues.

V usage is TRBV4-1 and J usage is TRBJ1-5; no reliable D call. Trimming cost V 1 base and J 6 bases, with 10 bases left between them. This CDR3 has 14 amino acids. Germline lookup yields CDR1 MGHRA and CDR2 YSYEKL. CDR3 amino acids: CASSQGQWSQPQHF. The CDR3 nucleotides read TGCGCCAGCAGCCAAGGGCAGTGGAGTCAGCCCCAGCATTTT.

This chain links TRBV2 with TRBJ1-1; tentative D call: TRBD1 (6 bases). Germline-derived CDR1 and CDR2 are SNHLY and FYNNEI. The CDR3 totals 15 residues. V was trimmed by 8 bases and J by 6 bases, leaving 22 bases between them. This CDR3 is CASRGTSFTGAEAFF. CDR3 nucleotides: TGTGCCAGCCGAGGGACATCATTTACAGGAGCTGAAGCTTTCTTT.

The J gene is TRBJ2-3, the V gene TRBV2; possible D gene TRBD1, 6 bases. CDR1 and CDR2 (germline): SNHLY, FYNNEI. The CDR3 runs 13 residues. V was shortened by 6 bases and J by 2 bases, with 9 bases between the two germline ends. This CDR3 reads CASRTGSTDTQYF. The CDR3 nucleotides read TGTGCCAGCAGAACAGGGTCCACAGATACGCAGTATTTT.

V is TRBV4-1 and J is TRBJ2-3; D tentatively reads TRBD1 or TRBD2 (5 bases each). The ends were cut back, 0 bases at V and 0 bases at J, with 10 bases in the middle. Germline loops: CDR1 MGHRA, CDR2 YSYEKL. This CDR3 spans 16 amino acids. The CDR3 here is CASSQDRGESTDTQYF. CDR3 bases: TGCGCCAGCAGCCAAGACAGAGGGGAGAGCACAGATACGCAGTATTTT.

This clonotype was observed a few times. The chain links TRBV13 to TRBJ2-3; no definite D call. Trimming cost V 2 bases and J 4 bases, with 4 bases left between them. Germline V gene sequence: CDR1 PRHDT, CDR2 FYEKMQ (reference sequence). This CDR3 is 12 amino acids long. CDR3 nucleotide sequence: TGTGCCAGCAGCTTAAAACCAGATACGCAGTATTTT. Translated: CASSLKPDTQYF.

The V call is TRBV27, the J call TRBJ2-1; TRBD1 is a possible D gene (5 bases). CDR1 and CDR2 (germline): MNHEY, SMNVEV (reference sequence). Trimming cost V 6 bases and J 8 bases, with 14 bases left between them. CDR3 length equals 13 residues. The CDR3 DNA follows: TGTGCCAGCAGCCGACAGCGCGGCGATGAGCAGTTCTTC. Translated: CASSRQRGDEQFF.

The chain recombines TRBV7-9 with TRBJ2-3; D may match TRBD1 or TRBD2 (5 bases each). The V end was cut by 5 bases, the J end by 6 bases, with 18 bases between. The CDR3 covers 15 residues. The V gene's germline CDR1 is SEHNR and CDR2 FQNEAQ (reference sequence). CDR3 sequence (DNA): TGTGCCAGCAGCAAAAGGGACCCACTTTCCGATACGCAGTATTTT. This encodes CASSKRDPLSDTQYF. The whole variable domain, filled in from reference TRBV7-9 and TRBJ2-3, reads DTGVSQNPRHKITKRGQNVTFRCDPISEHNRLYWYRQTLGQGPEFLTYFQNEAQLEKSRLLSDRFSAERPKGSFSTLEIQRTEQGDSAMYLCASSKRDPLSDTQYFGPGTRLTVL.

CDR3 DNA: TGCGCCAGCAGCTTGTGGTCAGGGAACACTGAAGCTTTCTTT. Residues: CASSLWSGNTEAFF. The rearrangement uses TRBV5-1 and TRBJ1-1; D gene ambiguous. This CDR3 region has 14 residues. CDR1 and CDR2 (germline): SGHRS, YFSETQ. Trimming left V 1 base short and J 1 base short, with 8 bases between.

The V and J genes are TRBV7-8 and TRBJ2-1; no definite D call. The J call could be wrong; TRBJ2-7 is a better fit for the DNA end. Germline CDR1 SGHVS, CDR2 FQNEAQ. There are 16 residues in the CDR3. CDR3 coding DNA: TGTGCCAGCAGCCGCCTAGGTATGAGCTCCTACAATGAGCAGTACTTC. It is translated as CASSRLGMSSYNEQYF.

The chain carries TRBV4-1 and TRBJ2-7; D may correspond to TRBD1 or TRBD2 (5 bases each). Trimming stripped 0 bases from V and 0 bases from J, with 12 bases between. Germline V lookup: CDR1 MGHRA, CDR2 YSYEKL. There are 16 residues in the CDR3. CDR3 in DNA: TGCGCCAGCAGCCAAGATGGGACCCGCGACTCCTACGAGCAGTACTTC. Protein sequence: CASSQDGTRDSYEQYF.

V gene TRBV2 combines with J gene TRBJ2-5, with D possibly matching TRBD2 (5 bases). The CDR3 totals 11 residues. The V end lost 7 bases, the J end lost 7 bases, and 10 bases lay between the germline ends. Germline CDR1 and CDR2: SNHLY and FYNNEI. The CDR3 DNA reads as TGTGCCAGCATCACCGAGGGGACCCAGTACTTC. Amino acids: CASITEGTQYF.

The chain couples TRBV5-1 to TRBJ2-3, with TRBD2 identical over 9 bases. This CDR3 has 16 residues. With V trimmed by 0 bases and J by 1 base, 3 bases remained unmatched. Germline assignment: CDR1 SGHRS and CDR2 YFSETQ. CDR3: CASSLGTSVGTDTQYF. CDR3 sequence (DNA): TGCGCCAGCAGCTTGGGGACTAGCGTCGGCACAGATACGCAGTATTTT. The full variable domain, in which reference TRBV5-1 and TRBJ2-3 provide the parts outside the CDR3, is KAGVTQTPRYLIKTRGQQVTLSCSPISGHRSVSWYQQTPGQGLQFLFEYFSETQRNKGNFPGRFSGRQFSNSRSEMNVSTLELGDSALYLCASSLGTSVGTDTQYFGPGTRLTVL.

The V call is TRBV6-5, the J call TRBJ2-1; 10 positions match TRBD1. Germline CDR1 and CDR2: MNHEY and SVGAGI. The CDR3 spans 16 residues. The V and J ends lost 7 bases and 3 bases, in that order; junction bases with no gene match: 9. In nucleotides, the CDR3 is TGTGCCAGCACCTTACCCGGACAGGGGGGCTACAATGAGCAGTTCTTC. Its translation is CASTLPGQGGYNEQFF.

V is TRBV29-1 and J is TRBJ1-3; D may be TRBD1 (5 bases). The ends were cut back, 5 bases at V and 0 bases at J, with 11 bases in the middle. The CDR3 has 14 amino acids. From germline, CDR1 is SQVTM and CDR2 ANQGSEA. In DNA, the CDR3 is TGCAGCGTTAGCGGGACGGCCTCTGGAAACACCATATATTTT. This gives the protein CSVSGTASGNTIYF.

This clonotype was detected only a few times. The chain carries TRBV21-1 and TRBJ1-2; the table's D call TRBD1 went unverified against the DNA. TRBV21-1 constitutes a pseudogene. The CDR3 loop spans 14 amino acids. CDR3 residues: CASRNLRTVYGYTF. The CDR3, as DNA: TGTGCCAGCAGGAATTTAAGGACAGTCTATGGCTACACCTTC.

The count of this clonotype is one. This sequence may be a read error, since a much larger clone differs from it by one base. The CDR3 loop is CASSRALAYEQYF. The CDR3 DNA sequence: TGTGCCAGCAGTCGAGCACTAGCTTACGAGCAGTACTTC. This rearrangement joins TRBV12-3 or TRBV12-4 to TRBJ2-5; weak D call: TRBD2 (6 bases). The DNA end lines up better with TRBJ2-7; the J call may be wrong. This CDR3 is 13 amino acids long.

This clonotype was recorded a few times. The rearrangement uses TRBV13 and TRBJ2-7; TRBD1 matches at 7 bases. The CDR3 consists of 17 residues. CDR1 and CDR2 (germline): PRHDT, FYEKMQ (reference sequence). The V gene end was trimmed by 1 base and the J gene end by 6 bases; junction bases not matched to a gene: 15. The CDR3 nucleotides are TGTGCCAGCAGCTTAGACTCCCTTGACCTTTCAGGGGGCGAGCAGTACTTC. This translates into CASSLDSLDLSGGEQYF.

This chain joins TRBV28 and TRBJ2-1; 11 bases fit TRBD2. The trim removed 7 bases at V and 8 bases at J, leaving 7 bases unmatched. Germline values: CDR1 MDHEN, CDR2 SYDVKM. CDR3 size: 14 residues. The CDR3 DNA is TGTGCCAGCACCTTAGCGGGGGGGCTTGATGAGCAGTTCTTC. Its protein product is CASTLAGGLDEQFF.

The sample holds a few counts of this clonotype. The chain couples TRBV7-2 to TRBJ2-7; 12 positions match TRBD2. Germline V gene lookup returns CDR1 SGHTA and CDR2 FQGNSA. V shed 3 bases, J shed 3 bases, and the junction held 9 bases outside the gene matches. This CDR3 spans 17 amino acids. The CDR3 spells CASSFWTSGIGSYEQYF. CDR3 nucleotides: TGTGCCAGCAGCTTCTGGACTAGCGGGATAGGCAGCTACGAGCAGTACTTC.

The chain joins TRBV28 to TRBJ2-2, with D hard to call. The germline CDR1 and CDR2 sequences are MDHEN and SYDVKM. This CDR3 region has 13 residues. V was trimmed by 7 bases and J by 3 bases, leaving 9 bases between them. As DNA, the CDR3 is TGTGCCAGCAAAACCACCGACACCGGGGAGCTGTTTTTT. Translation: CASKTTDTGELFF.

The CDR3 DNA is TGTGCCACCAGTAGACATGACCGTGGGGAGCAGTACTTC. Protein product: CATSRHDRGEQYF. The J gene is TRBJ2-7, the V gene TRBV15; D gene unclear. V lost 6 bases to trimming and J lost 7 bases, with 16 bases between them. This CDR3 is 13 amino acids long. The germline V gene has CDR1 LNHNV and CDR2 YYDKDF (reference sequence).

This clonotype was counted between two and nine times. The CDR3 here is CASSKAVQSTDTQYF. The CDR3 DNA reads as TGTGCCAGCAGCAAAGCCGTCCAATCCACAGATACGCAGTATTTT. This chain joins TRBV21-1 and TRBJ2-3. TRBV21-1 is marked as a pseudogene. The CDR3 has 15 residues.

The CDR3 nucleotides read TGCAGTGCTAGAGTACCGATAGAGTATGGCTACACCTTC. It codes for CSARVPIEYGYTF. The chain is built from TRBV20-1 and TRBJ1-2, with D uncertain. V lost 1 base and J lost 5, with 11 bases in between. Germline lookup yields CDR1 DFQATT and CDR2 SNEGSKA (reference sequence). The CDR3 length is 13 residues.